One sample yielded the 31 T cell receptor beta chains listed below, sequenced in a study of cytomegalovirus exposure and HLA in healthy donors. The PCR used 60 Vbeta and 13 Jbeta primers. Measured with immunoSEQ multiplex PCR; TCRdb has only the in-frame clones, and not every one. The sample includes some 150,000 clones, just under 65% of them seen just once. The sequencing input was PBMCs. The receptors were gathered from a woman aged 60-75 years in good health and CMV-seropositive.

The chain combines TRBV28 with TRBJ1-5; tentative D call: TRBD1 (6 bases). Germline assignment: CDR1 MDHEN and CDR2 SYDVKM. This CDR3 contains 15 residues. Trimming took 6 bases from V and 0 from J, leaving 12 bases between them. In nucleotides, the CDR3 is TGTGCCAGCAGACCGGACAGAGATAGCAATCAGCCCCAGCATTTT. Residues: CASRPDRDSNQPQHF.

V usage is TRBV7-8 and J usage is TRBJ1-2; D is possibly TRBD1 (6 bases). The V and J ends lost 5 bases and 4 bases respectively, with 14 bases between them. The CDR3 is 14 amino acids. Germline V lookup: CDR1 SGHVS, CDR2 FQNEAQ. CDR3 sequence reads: CASSPLQGSYGYTF. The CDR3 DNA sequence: TGTGCCAGCAGCCCCCTACAGGGCTCCTATGGCTACACCTTC.

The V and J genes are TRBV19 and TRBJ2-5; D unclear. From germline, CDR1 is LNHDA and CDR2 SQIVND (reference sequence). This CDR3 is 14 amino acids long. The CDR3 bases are TGTGCTCGCCTGATGGGCAGTCTACAAGAGACCCAGTACTTC. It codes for CARLMGSLQETQYF. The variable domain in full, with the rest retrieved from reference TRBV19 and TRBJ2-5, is DGGITQSPKYLFRKEGQNVTLSCEQNLNHDAMYWYRQDPGQGLRLIYYSQIVNDFQKGDIAEGYSVSREKKESFPLTVTSAQKNPTAFYLCARLMGSLQETQYFGPGTRLLVL.

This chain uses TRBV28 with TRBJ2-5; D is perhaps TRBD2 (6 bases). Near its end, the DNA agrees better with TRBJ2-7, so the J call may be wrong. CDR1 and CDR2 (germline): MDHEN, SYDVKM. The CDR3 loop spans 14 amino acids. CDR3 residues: CASTLEGRAYEQYF. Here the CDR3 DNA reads TGTGCCAGCACCCTGGAGGGTAGGGCCTACGAGCAGTACTTC.

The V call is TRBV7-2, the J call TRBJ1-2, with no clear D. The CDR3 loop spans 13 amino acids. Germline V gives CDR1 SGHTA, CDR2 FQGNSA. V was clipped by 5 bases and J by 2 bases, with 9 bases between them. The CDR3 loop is CASSPNANYGYTF. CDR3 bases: TGTGCCAGCAGCCCAAACGCGAACTATGGCTACACCTTC.

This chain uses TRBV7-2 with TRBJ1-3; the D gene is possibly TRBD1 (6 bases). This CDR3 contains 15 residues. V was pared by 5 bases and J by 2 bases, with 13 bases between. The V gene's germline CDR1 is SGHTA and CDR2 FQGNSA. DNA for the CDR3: TGTGCCAGCAGCCCAGCACAGGGTGCTGGAAACACCATATATTTT. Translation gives CASSPAQGAGNTIYF.

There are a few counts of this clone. This chain's CDR3 is CASSLLTTGTQYF. CDR3 bases: TGTGCCAGCAGTTTACTGACAACCGGGACCCAGTACTTC. This chain links TRBV27 with TRBJ2-5; no clear D gene. The CDR3 spans 13 residues. Germline loops: CDR1 MNHEY, CDR2 SMNVEV (reference sequence). The ends were cut back, 2 bases at V and 7 bases at J, with 11 bases in the middle.

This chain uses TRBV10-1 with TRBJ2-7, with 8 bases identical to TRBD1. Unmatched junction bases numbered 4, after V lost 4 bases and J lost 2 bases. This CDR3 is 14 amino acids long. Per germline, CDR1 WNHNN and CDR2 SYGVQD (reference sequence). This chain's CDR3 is CASSAGQGPYEQYF. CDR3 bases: TGCGCCAGCAGTGCCGGACAGGGTCCCTACGAGCAGTACTTC.

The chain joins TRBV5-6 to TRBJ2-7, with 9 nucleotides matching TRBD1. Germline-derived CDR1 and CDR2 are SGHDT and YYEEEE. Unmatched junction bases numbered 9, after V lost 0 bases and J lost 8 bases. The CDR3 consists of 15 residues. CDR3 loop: CASSLVGTGREKQYF. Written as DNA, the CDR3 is TGTGCCAGCAGCTTGGTCGGGACAGGGCGGGAAAAGCAGTACTTC.

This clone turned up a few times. Written as DNA, the CDR3 is TGTGCCAGCAGGGGGGGGCTAGCGGGGATCTACGAGCAGTACTTC. Its translation: CASRGGLAGIYEQYF. This chain uses TRBV27 with TRBJ2-7, with TRBD2 matching 9 bases. The CDR3 totals 15 residues. Germline trimming cut 6 bases from V and 3 bases from J; bases unmatched to any gene: 9. The germline V gene encodes CDR1 MNHEY and CDR2 SMNVEV (reference sequence).

The CDR3 DNA is TGCGCCAGCAGCTTGGTGGGCTTTCACACCGGGGAGCTGTTTTTT. Translating gives CASSLVGFHTGELFF. The V and J genes are TRBV5-1 and TRBJ2-2; D remains unclear. The CDR3 spans 15 residues. Trimming took 0 bases from V and 3 from J, leaving 9 bases between them. The germline gives CDR1 SGHRS, CDR2 YFSETQ. The full variable domain, completed using reference TRBV5-1 and TRBJ2-2, is KAGVTQTPRYLIKTRGQQVTLSCSPISGHRSVSWYQQTPGQGLQFLFEYFSETQRNKGNFPGRFSGRQFSNSRSEMNVSTLELGDSALYLCASSLVGFHTGELFFGEGSRLTVL.

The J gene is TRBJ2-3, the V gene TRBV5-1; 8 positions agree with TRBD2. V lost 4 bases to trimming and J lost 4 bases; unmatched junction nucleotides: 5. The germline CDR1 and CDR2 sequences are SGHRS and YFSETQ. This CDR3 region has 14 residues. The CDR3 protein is CASSQGLAADTQYF. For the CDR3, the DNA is TGCGCCAGCAGCCAAGGACTAGCAGCAGATACGCAGTATTTT.

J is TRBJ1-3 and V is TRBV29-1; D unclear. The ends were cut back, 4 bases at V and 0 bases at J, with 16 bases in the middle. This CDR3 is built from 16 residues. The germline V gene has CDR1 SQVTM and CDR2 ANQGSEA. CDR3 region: CSVALFGGSSGNTIYF. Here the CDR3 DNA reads TGCAGCGTTGCCTTGTTTGGAGGGAGCTCTGGAAACACCATATATTTT.

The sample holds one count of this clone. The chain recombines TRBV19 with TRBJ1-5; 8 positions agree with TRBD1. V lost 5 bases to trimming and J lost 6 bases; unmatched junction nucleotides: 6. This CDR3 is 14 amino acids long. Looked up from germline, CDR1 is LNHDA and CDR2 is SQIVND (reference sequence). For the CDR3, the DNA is TGTGCCAGTAGTCCGACAGGGGTGAGTCAGCCCCAGCATTTT. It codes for CASSPTGVSQPQHF.

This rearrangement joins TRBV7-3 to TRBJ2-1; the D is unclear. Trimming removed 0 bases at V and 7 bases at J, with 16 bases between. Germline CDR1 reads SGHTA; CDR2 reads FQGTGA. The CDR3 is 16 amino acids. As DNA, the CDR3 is TGTGCCAGCAGCTTAACCGCTACCCCAACCGCTAATGAGCAGTTCTTC. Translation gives CASSLTATPTANEQFF.

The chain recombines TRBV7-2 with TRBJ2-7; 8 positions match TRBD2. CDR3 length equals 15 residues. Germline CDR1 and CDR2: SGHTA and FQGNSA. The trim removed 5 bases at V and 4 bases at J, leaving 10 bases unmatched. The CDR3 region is CASSAPEAGGYEQYF. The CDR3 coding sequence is TGTGCCAGCAGCGCCCCCGAGGCGGGAGGTTACGAGCAGTACTTC. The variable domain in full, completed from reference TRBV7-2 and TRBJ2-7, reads GAGVSQSPSNKVTEKGKDVELRCDPISGHTALYWYRQSLGQGLEFLIYFQGNSAPDKSGLPSDRFSAERTGGSVSTLTIQRTQQEDSAVYLCASSAPEAGGYEQYFGPGTRLTVT.

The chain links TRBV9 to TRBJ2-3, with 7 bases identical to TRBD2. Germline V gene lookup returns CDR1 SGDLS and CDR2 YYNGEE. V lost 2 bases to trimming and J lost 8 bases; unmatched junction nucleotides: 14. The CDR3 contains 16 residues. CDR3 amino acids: CASSVSGGNDPGTQYF. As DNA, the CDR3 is TGTGCCAGCAGCGTCTCCGGGGGGAACGACCCAGGTACGCAGTATTTT.

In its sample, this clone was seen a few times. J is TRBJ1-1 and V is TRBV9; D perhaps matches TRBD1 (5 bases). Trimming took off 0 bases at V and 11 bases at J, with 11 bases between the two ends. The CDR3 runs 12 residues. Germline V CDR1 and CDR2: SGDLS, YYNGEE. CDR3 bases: TGTGCCAGCAGCGTAGTCGGAGGGGCCGCTTTCTTT. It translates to CASSVVGGAAFF.

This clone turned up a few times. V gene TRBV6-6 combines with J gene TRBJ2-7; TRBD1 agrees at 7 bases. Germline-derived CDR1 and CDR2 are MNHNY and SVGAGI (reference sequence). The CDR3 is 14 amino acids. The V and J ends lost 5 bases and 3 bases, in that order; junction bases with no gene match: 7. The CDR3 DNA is TGTGCCAGCAGTGAGAGAGGACAGGACTACGAGCAGTACTTC. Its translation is CASSERGQDYEQYF.

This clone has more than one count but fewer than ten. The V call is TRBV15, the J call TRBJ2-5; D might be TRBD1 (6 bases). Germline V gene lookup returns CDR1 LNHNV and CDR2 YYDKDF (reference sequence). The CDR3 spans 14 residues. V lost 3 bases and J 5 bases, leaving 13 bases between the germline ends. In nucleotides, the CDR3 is TGTGCCACCAGCAGGGGGGACACCGAGGAGACCCAGTACTTC. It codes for CATSRGDTEETQYF. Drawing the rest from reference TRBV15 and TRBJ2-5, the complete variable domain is DAMVIQNPRYQVTQFGKPVTLSCSQTLNHNVMYWYQQKSSQAPKLLFHYYDKDFNNEADTPDNFQSRRPNTSFCFLDIRSPGLGDTAMYLCATSRGDTEETQYFGPGTRLLVL.

The CDR3 reads CASSLDRPPSYEQYF. CDR3 coding DNA: TGTGCCAGCAGCTTGGACAGGCCGCCCTCCTACGAGCAGTACTTC. V is TRBV5-4 and J is TRBJ2-7, with D perhaps matching TRBD1 (5 bases). V was shortened by 0 bases and J by 0 bases, with 10 bases between the two germline ends. CDR1 is SGHNT and CDR2 is YYREEE in the germline V gene (reference sequence). The CDR3 is 15 amino acids. The full variable domain, completed using reference TRBV5-4 and TRBJ2-7, is ETGVTQSPTHLIKTRGQQVTLRCSSQSGHNTVSWYQQALGQGPQFIFQYYREEENGRGNFPPRFSGLQFPNYSSELNVNALELDDSALYLCASSLDRPPSYEQYFGPGTRLTVT.

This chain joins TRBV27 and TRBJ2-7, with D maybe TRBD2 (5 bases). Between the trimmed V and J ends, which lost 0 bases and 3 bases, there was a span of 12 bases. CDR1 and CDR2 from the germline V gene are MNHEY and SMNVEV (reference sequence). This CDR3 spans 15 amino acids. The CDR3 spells CASSLSGLAYYEQYF. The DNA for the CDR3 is TGTGCCAGCAGTTTATCCGGCCTAGCTTACTACGAGCAGTACTTC.

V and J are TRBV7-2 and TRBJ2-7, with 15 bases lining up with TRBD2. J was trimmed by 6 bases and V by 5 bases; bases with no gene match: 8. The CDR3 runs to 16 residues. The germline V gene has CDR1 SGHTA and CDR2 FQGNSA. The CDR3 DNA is TGTGCCAGCAGCGGCCGGACTAGCGGGAGGGGGGGCGAGCAGTACTTC. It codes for CASSGRTSGRGGEQYF.

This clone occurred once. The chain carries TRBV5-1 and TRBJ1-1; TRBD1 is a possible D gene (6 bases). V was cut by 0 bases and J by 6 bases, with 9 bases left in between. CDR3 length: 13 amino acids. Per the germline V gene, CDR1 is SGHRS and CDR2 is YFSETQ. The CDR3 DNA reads TGCGCCAGCAGCTTGGGGGGGGGCCCTGAAGCTTTCTTT. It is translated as CASSLGGGPEAFF.

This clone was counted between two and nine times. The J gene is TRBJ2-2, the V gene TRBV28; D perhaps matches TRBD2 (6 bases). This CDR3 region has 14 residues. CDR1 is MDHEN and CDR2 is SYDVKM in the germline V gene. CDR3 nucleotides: TGTGGCAGTAACCGGGACTCCACCACCGGGGAGCTGTTTTTT. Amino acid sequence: CGSNRDSTTGELFF.

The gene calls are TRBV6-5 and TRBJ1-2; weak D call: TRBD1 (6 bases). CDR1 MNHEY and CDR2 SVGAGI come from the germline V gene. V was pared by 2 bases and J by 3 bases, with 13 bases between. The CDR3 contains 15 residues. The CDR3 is CASSYAGRGDYGYTF. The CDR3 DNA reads TGTGCCAGCAGTTACGCGGGCAGGGGCGACTATGGCTACACCTTC.

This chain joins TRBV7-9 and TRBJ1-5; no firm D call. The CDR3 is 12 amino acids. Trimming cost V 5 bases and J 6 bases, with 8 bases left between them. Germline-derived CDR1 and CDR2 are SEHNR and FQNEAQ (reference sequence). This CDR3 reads CASSQVGQPQHF. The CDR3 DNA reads TGTGCCAGCAGCCAGGTCGGTCAGCCCCAGCATTTT.

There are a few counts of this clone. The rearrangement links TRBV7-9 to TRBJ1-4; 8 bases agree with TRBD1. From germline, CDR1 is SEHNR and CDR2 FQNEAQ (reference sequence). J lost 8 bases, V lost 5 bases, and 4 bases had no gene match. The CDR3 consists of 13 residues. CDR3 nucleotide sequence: TGTGCCAGCAGCCGGGACAGGCTGGAAAAACTGTTTTTT. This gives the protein CASSRDRLEKLFF.

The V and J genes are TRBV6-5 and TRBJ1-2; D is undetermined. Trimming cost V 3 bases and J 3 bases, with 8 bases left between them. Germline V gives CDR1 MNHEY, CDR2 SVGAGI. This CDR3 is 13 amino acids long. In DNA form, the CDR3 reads TGTGCCAGCAGTTATACCGGGGACTATGGCTACACCTTC. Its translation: CASSYTGDYGYTF.

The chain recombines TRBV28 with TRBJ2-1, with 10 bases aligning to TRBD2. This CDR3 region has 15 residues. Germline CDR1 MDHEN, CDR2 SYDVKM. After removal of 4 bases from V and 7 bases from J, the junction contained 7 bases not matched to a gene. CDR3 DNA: TGTGCCAGCAGTTCAATAGCGGGGGGCCGGAATGAGCAGTTCTTC. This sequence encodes CASSSIAGGRNEQFF. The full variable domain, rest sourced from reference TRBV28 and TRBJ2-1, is DVKVTQSSRYLVKRTGEKVFLECVQDMDHENMFWYRQDPGLGLRLIYFSYDVKMKEKGDIPEGYSVSREKKERFSLILESASTNQTSMYLCASSSIAGGRNEQFFGPGTRLTVL.

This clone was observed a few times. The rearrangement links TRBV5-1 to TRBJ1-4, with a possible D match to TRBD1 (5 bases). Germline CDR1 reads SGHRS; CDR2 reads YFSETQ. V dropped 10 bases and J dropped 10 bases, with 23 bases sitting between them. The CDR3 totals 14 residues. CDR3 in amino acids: CAPAAGSPSRKLFF. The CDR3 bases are TGCGCCCCAGCCGCAGGGTCGCCATCACGAAAACTGTTTTTT.